These T cell receptor beta chains were read from a single sample in a study of T-cell reconstitution after alpha-beta-depleted transplantation in children. TCRdb fed the PCR reads into MiXCR, producing one record per CDR3 protein. The table has some 490,000 distinct CDR3 sequences, about 12% seen once. Sequenced here: PBMCs from the stem cell graft donor, sampled from the stem cell graft. The receptor set was obtained from a human donor who donated a stem cell graft to a child with combined immunodeficiency. Each CDR3 is given with its conserved first and last residue. A D gene is named only where the DNA matches it firmly. Part of the rows lack a size; the others show once, few, many or a class for expanded clones.

V	J	D	size	DNA	CDR3
TRBV18	TRBJ2-4	.	.	TGTGCCAGCTCGGACCGGGACGGGAGTGACATTCAGTACTTC	CASSDRDGSDIQYF
TRBV7-9	TRBJ1-1	.	many	TGTGCCAGCAGTTCCAAATTGAACACTGAAGCTTTCTTT	CASSSKLNTEAFF
TRBV15	TRBJ1-1	.	few	TGTGCCACCAGCAGAGACCGGGCCGATAACACTGAAGCTTTCTTT	CATSRDRADNTEAFF
TRBV11-3	TRBJ2-1	TRBD2	.	TGTGCCAGCAGCTCGCGTGCCGGGACTAGCGGACCAAATGAGCAGTTCTTC	CASSSRAGTSGPNEQFF
TRBV4-3	TRBJ1-1	.	.	TGCGCCAGCAGCCTAGAGGGACTGGCGAACACTGAAGCTTTCTTT	CASSLEGLANTEAFF
TRBV7-2	TRBJ2-5	.	few	TGTGCCAGCAGCTTAGTGGGGGACCTCCAAGAGACCCAGTACTTC	CASSLVGDLQETQYF
TRBV5-1	TRBJ2-5	TRBD1	many	TGCGCCAGCAGCCTCATTCCGGGACAGGGTGTGGGAGAGACCCAGTACTTC	CASSLIPGQGVGETQYF
TRBV29-1	TRBJ2-1	TRBD2	few	TGCAGCGAAACCGGGACTAGCGTCTACAATGAGCAGTTCTTC	CSETGTSVYNEQFF
TRBV11-2	TRBJ2-1	TRBD2	.	TGTGCCAGCAGCTTGAGCGGGGGGGCCTCTGAGCAGTTCTTC	CASSLSGGASEQFF
TRBV29-1	TRBJ2-5	.	.	TGCAGCGTTGCACCCAAGTACCAAGAGACCCAGTACTTC	CSVAPKYQETQYF
TRBV20-1	TRBJ2-5	TRBD1	many	TGCAGTGCTAGATCCGGGACAGGGGAAGAGACCCAGTACTTC	CSARSGTGEETQYF
TRBV20-1	TRBJ1-2	.	many	TGCAGTGCGCCTGGGCCAGGCTCTAACTATGGCTACACCTTC	CSAPGPGSNYGYTF
TRBV2	TRBJ2-2	.	.	TGTGCCAGCAGTGTTGACACCGGGGAGCTGTTTTTT	CASSVDTGELFF
TRBV7-2	TRBJ1-6	TRBD1	.	TGTGCCAGCAGCCCGCAGACAGACAGGGTCGCCCTCCACTTT	CASSPQTDRVALHF
TRBV2	TRBJ2-5	TRBD1	once	TGTGCCAGCACCGAGGGTTTTGGGACAGGGGGCCAAGAGACCCAGTACTTC	CASTEGFGTGGQETQYF